The 20 T cell receptor beta chains below come from one sample, sequenced in a study of blood T cells in healthy people across ages. The use of a sample-barcoded 5' primer and a J-beta primer mix characterized a second PCR of roughly 6 to 11 cycles. Each CDR3 protein is one row after TCRdb ran MiXCR on the 5' RACE reads. In the table there are about 1,000,000 distinct CDR3 sequences, around 45% of which are singletons. Sequenced input: blood. These receptor sequences come from a woman aged 60 to 75 in good health.

The chain combines TRBV27 with TRBJ1-2, with D maybe TRBD1 (5 bases). Germline V CDR1 and CDR2: MNHEY, SMNVEV (reference sequence). This CDR3 spans 12 amino acids. With 6 bases removed from V and 8 bases from J, the gap between germline ends came to 13 bases. The CDR3, as DNA: TGTGCCAGCAGCTCAGGGAGGAGAGGCTACACCTTC. It yields the protein CASSSGRRGYTF.

The sample holds one count of this clonotype. V and J are TRBV27 and TRBJ2-5; TRBD2 agrees at 12 bases. Germline assignment: CDR1 MNHEY and CDR2 SMNVEV (reference sequence). The CDR3 consists of 15 residues. Losses at the gene ends were 6 bases for V and 4 bases for J; bases not matched to a gene: 6. CDR3 residues: CASSKGLAGSETQYF. CDR3 nucleotides: TGTGCCAGCAGCAAAGGACTAGCGGGATCAGAGACCCAGTACTTC.

This sequence joins TRBV5-1 and TRBJ2-3; D might be TRBD2 (5 bases). V was shortened by 0 bases and J by 2 bases, with 10 bases between the two germline ends. The CDR3 sequence is 15 residues long. Germline V CDR1 and CDR2: SGHRS, YFSETQ. The CDR3 region has the DNA TGCGCCAGCAGCTTGGTCAGCGGATTCACAGATACGCAGTATTTT. Protein: CASSLVSGFTDTQYF.

This clonotype is a singleton in its sample. The J gene is TRBJ2-4, the V gene TRBV27; D not certain. The J call is doubtful: the DNA matches TRBJ2-7 better. Germline V gene lookup returns CDR1 MNHEY and CDR2 SMNVEV (reference sequence). The CDR3 runs to 13 residues. CDR3 region: CASSTSTFYEQYF. The CDR3 DNA reads TGTGCCAGCAGTACCTCCACCTTCTACGAGCAGTACTTC.

On this clonotype: Since a much larger clone is just one base distant, this may be a read error. The chain is built from TRBV29-1 and TRBJ2-5; 7 bases agree with TRBD1. The assigned J gene may be wrong: the sequence end matches TRBJ2-1 better. The germline gives CDR1 SQVTM, CDR2 ANQGSEA. The CDR3 sequence is 14 residues long. The CDR3 sequence: CSVVGDRVQETQFF. CDR3 sequence (DNA): TGCAGCGTTGTAGGGGACAGAGTACAAGAGACCCAGTTCTTC.

The chain combines TRBV6-6 with TRBJ2-3; 8 nucleotides line up with TRBD1. Germline V gene data show CDR1 as MNHNY and CDR2 as SVGAGI (reference sequence). Losses at the gene ends were 4 bases for V and 4 bases for J; bases not matched to a gene: 4. This CDR3 region has 14 residues. The CDR3 spells CASSWTGLADTQYF. In DNA form, the CDR3 reads TGTGCCAGCAGTTGGACAGGGTTAGCAGATACGCAGTATTTT.

The chain joins TRBV6-6 to TRBJ2-7; 8 bases align to TRBD2. The V gene's germline CDR1 is MNHNY and CDR2 SVGAGI (reference sequence). The ends lost 6 bases at V and 3 bases at J; junction bases unmatched: 7. This CDR3 has 14 residues. The CDR3 nucleotides read TGTGCCAGCAGCGACGGGAGGGGAGGCTACGAGCAGTACTTC. Protein sequence: CASSDGRGGYEQYF.

The chain couples TRBV27 to TRBJ2-3; maybe TRBD2 (6 bases). V was pared by 3 bases and J by 0 bases, with 10 bases between. CDR1 and CDR2 (germline): MNHEY, SMNVEV (reference sequence). The CDR3 is made up of 15 amino acids. The CDR3 DNA sequence: TGTGCCAGCAGTTTGGGGGGATCTAGCACAGATACGCAGTATTTT. This encodes CASSLGGSSTDTQYF.

This clonotype has more than one count but fewer than ten. The V call is TRBV12-5, the J call TRBJ2-5, with D possibly being TRBD2 (6 bases). The germline V and J ends were trimmed by 2 bases and 7 bases, with 14 bases remaining between them. Germline assignment: CDR1 LGHNT and CDR2 FRNRAP. The CDR3 is 14 amino acids. CDR3 region: CASGLIGGFRTQYF. The DNA of the CDR3 is TGTGCTAGTGGTTTGATAGGAGGGTTTCGGACCCAGTACTTC.

J is TRBJ1-2 and V is TRBV7-9; D may be TRBD1 (5 bases). The CDR3 contains 17 residues. V was shortened by 5 bases and J by 6 bases, with 25 bases between the two germline ends. Germline values: CDR1 SEHNR, CDR2 FQNEAQ (reference sequence). The CDR3 DNA reads as TGTGCCAGCAGCCCTTTTTTGGGCCCCTTGGGACTGGATGGCTACACCTTC. Translating it yields CASSPFLGPLGLDGYTF.

The chain is built from TRBV28 and TRBJ1-6, with D possibly matching TRBD1 (5 bases). From germline, CDR1 is MDHEN and CDR2 SYDVKM. This CDR3 comprises 15 residues. The germline V and J ends were trimmed by 5 bases and 5 bases, with 13 bases remaining between them. CDR3 residues: CASSTGQRHNSPLHF. Here the CDR3 DNA reads TGTGCCAGCAGTACTGGACAACGCCATAATTCACCCCTCCACTTT.

This clonotype was picked up one time. The chain links TRBV28 to TRBJ1-2; 7 bases map to TRBD1. Germline V lookup: CDR1 MDHEN, CDR2 SYDVKM. Trimming took 6 bases from V and 5 from J; bases not matched to a gene: 15. The CDR3 totals 16 residues. The DNA of the CDR3 is TGTGCCAGCAGACCGACTTGGACAGGAAGACCTTATGGCTACACCTTC. Its translation: CASRPTWTGRPYGYTF.

The chain employs TRBV29-1 and TRBJ2-3; no clear D gene. The CDR3 is 15 amino acids. CDR1 is SQVTM, CDR2 ANQGSEA, per germline. Trimming took off 2 bases at V and 0 bases at J, with 12 bases between the two ends. CDR3 sequence reads: CSVEWATYSTDTQYF. CDR3 coding DNA: TGCAGCGTTGAATGGGCGACATATAGCACAGATACGCAGTATTTT.

This clonotype was observed a few times. The chain is built from TRBV2 and TRBJ2-1, with 7 bases that match TRBD2. This CDR3 spans 16 amino acids. Losses at the gene ends were 5 bases for V and 1 base for J; bases not matched to a gene: 8. The V gene's germline CDR1 is SNHLY and CDR2 FYNNEI. CDR3 nucleotide sequence: TGTGCCAGCAGTTATACTAGCGTTGGGTCCTACAATGAGCAGTTCTTC. Translation: CASSYTSVGSYNEQFF.

The table lists this clonotype with a few counts. The V call is TRBV20-1, the J call TRBJ2-6, with 8 bases matching TRBD1. The trim removed 6 bases at V and 0 bases at J, leaving 7 bases unmatched. Germline V gene data show CDR1 as DFQATT and CDR2 as SNEGSKA (reference sequence). This CDR3 is 16 amino acids long. The DNA of the CDR3 is TGCAGTGCCAGTCCAGGGGGCGCCTCTGGGGCCAACGTCCTGACTTTC. Protein sequence: CSASPGGASGANVLTF.

The J gene is TRBJ2-7, the V gene TRBV20-1; D call uncertain. V was pared by 3 bases and J by 0 bases, with 6 bases between. This CDR3 is built from 12 residues. In germline, CDR1 is DFQATT, CDR2 SNEGSKA (reference sequence). The CDR3 sequence: CSASAFSYEQYF. The CDR3 nucleotides are TGCAGTGCTAGTGCCTTCTCCTACGAGCAGTACTTC.

A few counts support this clonotype. The chain employs TRBV2 and TRBJ2-3; D is ambiguous. The CDR3 consists of 11 residues. CDR1 and CDR2 from the germline V gene are SNHLY and FYNNEI. V dropped 10 bases and J dropped 0 bases, with 5 bases sitting between them. The CDR3 region has the DNA TGTGCCAACCCTAGCACAGATACGCAGTATTTT. The encoded protein is CANPSTDTQYF.

This rearrangement joins TRBV27 to TRBJ2-3, with 7 bases that match TRBD2. The germline V gene encodes CDR1 MNHEY and CDR2 SMNVEV (reference sequence). V shed 4 bases and J 5 bases; nucleotides not matched to a gene: 9. CDR3 length: 15 amino acids. The DNA of the CDR3 is TGTGCCAGCAGTTCGGACCCTTCGGGGGGAGATACGCAGTATTTT. Its protein is CASSSDPSGGDTQYF.

The V call is TRBV12-3 or TRBV12-4, the J call TRBJ2-3; TRBD2 agrees at 8 bases. The length of the CDR3 is 16 residues. With 5 bases clipped from V and 3 bases from J, the junction kept 10 bases outside the gene matches. DNA for the CDR3: TGTGCCAGCAGTCCTCTGGCGGGGGGTAAGACAGATACGCAGTATTTT. Its translation is CASSPLAGGKTDTQYF.

V gene TRBV4-1 combines with J gene TRBJ1-1; no definite D call. V was clipped by 4 bases and J by 0 bases, with 18 bases between them. CDR1 and CDR2 (germline): MGHRA, YSYEKL. The CDR3 runs to 17 residues. CDR3 loop: CASSPIERGPLNTEAFF. As DNA, the CDR3 is TGCGCCAGCAGCCCGATTGAACGTGGACCGCTGAACACTGAAGCTTTCTTT.